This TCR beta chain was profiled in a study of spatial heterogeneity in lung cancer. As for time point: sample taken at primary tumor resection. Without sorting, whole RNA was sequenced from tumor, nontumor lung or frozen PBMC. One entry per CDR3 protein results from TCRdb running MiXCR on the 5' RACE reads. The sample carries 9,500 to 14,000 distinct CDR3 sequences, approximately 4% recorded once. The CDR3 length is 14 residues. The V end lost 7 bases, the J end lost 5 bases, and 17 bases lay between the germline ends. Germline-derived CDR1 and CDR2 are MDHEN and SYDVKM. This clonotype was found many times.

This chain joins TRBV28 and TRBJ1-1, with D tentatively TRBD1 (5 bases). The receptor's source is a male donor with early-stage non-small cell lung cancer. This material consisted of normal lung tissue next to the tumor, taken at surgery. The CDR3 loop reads CASTRGGGRTEAFF. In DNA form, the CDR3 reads TGTGCCAGCACCAGAGGTGGGGGTAGGACTGAAGCTTTCTTT.